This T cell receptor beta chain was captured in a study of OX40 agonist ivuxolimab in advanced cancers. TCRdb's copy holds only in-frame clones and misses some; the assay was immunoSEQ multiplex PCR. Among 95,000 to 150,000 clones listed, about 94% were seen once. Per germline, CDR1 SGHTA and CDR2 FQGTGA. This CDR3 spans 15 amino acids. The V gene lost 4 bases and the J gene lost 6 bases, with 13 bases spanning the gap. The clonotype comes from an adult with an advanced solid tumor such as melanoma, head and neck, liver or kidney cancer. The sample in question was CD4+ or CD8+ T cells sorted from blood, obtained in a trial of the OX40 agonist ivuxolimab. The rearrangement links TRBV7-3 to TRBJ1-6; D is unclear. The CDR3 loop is CASSSQGMGNSPLHF. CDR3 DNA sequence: TGTGCCAGCAGCTCGCAAGGGATGGGTAATTCACCCCTCCACTTT.